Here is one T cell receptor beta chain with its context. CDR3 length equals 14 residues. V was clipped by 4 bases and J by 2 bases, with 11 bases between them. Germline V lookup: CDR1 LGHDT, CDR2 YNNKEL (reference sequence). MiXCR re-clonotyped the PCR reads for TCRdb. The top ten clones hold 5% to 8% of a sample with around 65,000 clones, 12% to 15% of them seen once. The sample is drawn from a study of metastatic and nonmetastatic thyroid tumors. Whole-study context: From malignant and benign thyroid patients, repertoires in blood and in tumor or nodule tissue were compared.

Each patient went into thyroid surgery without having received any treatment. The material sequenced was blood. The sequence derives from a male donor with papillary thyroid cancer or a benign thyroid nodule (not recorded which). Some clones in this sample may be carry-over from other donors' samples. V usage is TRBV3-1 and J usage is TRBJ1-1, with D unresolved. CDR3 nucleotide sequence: TGTGCCAGCAGCCGAACCGAGGCCAACACTGAAGCTTTCTTT. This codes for CASSRTEANTEAFF.